This T cell receptor (beta chain) was captured by sequencing in a study of shared clonotypes between healthy human individuals. Study-level background: The plates for each donor numbered three CD4 naive, three CD4 memory, two CD8 naive and one CD8 memory. General study results and limits: The donor pool, a small one, limited the genetic and exposure-history diversity represented.

Germline V CDR1 and CDR2: MGHDK, SYGVNS. The length of the CDR3 is 15 residues. V lost 4 bases, J lost 2 bases, and 7 bases stayed unmatched. Splitting of CD4+ cells produced CD45RA+ naive and CD45RA-negative memory subsets. Repertoires were generated with immunoSEQ multiplex PCR, while TCRdb's copy carries only in-frame clones and drops some. The table lists 850,000 to 1,200,000 clones, roughly 70% of them singletons. Concerning this clone itself: Its cognate antigen is unknown.

Sequencing was performed on memory CD4+ T cells sorted from blood. The subset denotes: CD45RA-negative fraction. The V gene is TRBV25-1, the J gene TRBJ2-7, with 8 bases that match TRBD1. The receptor's source is a man between 18 and 35 years old in good health. The CDR3 DNA is TGTGCCAGCAGTGGGGTCGGACAGGGAGCCTACGAGCAGTACTTC. Protein sequence: CASSGVGQGAYEQYF.